This entry lists 12 T cell receptor beta chains sequenced from one sample in a study of T cell responses to AZD1222 COVID-19 vaccine. TCRdb keeps only in-frame clones here, not all; method: immunoSEQ multiplex PCR. The sample comprises under 90,000 clones, approximately 85% of which are singletons, and under 11% rests with the top ten. The sequences come from peripheral blood, collected 28 days after the second AZD1222 dose. The source is an adult who received the AZD1222 COVID-19 vaccine.

This clone came up a few times. The V gene is TRBV7-2, the J gene TRBJ2-5, with D hard to call. This CDR3 comprises 15 residues. The germline gives CDR1 SGHTA, CDR2 FQGNSA. V lost 1 base, J lost 2 bases, and 11 bases lay in between. The DNA of the CDR3 is TGTGCCAGCAGCTTAGTTCCTGGGCGACAAGAGACCCAGTACTTC. The encoded protein is CASSLVPGRQETQYF.

The J gene is TRBJ1-6, the V gene TRBV7-2; the match to TRBD1 covers 9 bases. The CDR3 runs to 15 residues. CDR1 and CDR2 from the germline V gene are SGHTA and FQGNSA. V dropped 5 bases and J dropped 8; count of bases not matched to a gene: 7. The CDR3 loop is CASSDTGGADSPLHF. The CDR3 coding sequence is TGTGCCAGCAGCGATACAGGGGGCGCGGATTCACCCCTCCACTTT.

This clone is a singleton in its sample. This chain joins TRBV5-1 and TRBJ1-5, with 8 bases that match TRBD1. Germline CDR1 is SGHRS and CDR2 is YFSETQ. V lost 4 bases and J lost 5; bases outside the gene matches: 5. The CDR3 contains 14 residues. CDR3 sequence (DNA): TGCGCCAGCAGCGTAGGACAGGGTCATCAGCCCCAGCATTTT. Translating it yields CASSVGQGHQPQHF.

To note about this clone: Within the sample, other DNA sequences also encode this same CDR3. The chain couples TRBV2 to TRBJ2-5; D unresolved. The germline gives CDR1 SNHLY, CDR2 FYNNEI. V lost 5 bases to trimming and J lost 3 bases, with 4 bases between them. The CDR3 spans 11 residues. The CDR3 coding sequence is TGTGCCAGCAGTTCCAAAGAGACCCAGTACTTC. Translated: CASSSKETQYF.

This sequence joins TRBV30 and TRBJ1-1; TRBD1 might be the D (6 bases). V gave up 4 bases and J gave up 5 bases, with 14 bases separating them. Germline lookup yields CDR1 GTSNPN and CDR2 SVGIG (reference sequence). There are 13 residues in the CDR3. The CDR3 coding sequence is TGTGCCTGGACCCAGGGGAGGGGGACTGAAGCTTTCTTT. Protein sequence: CAWTQGRGTEAFF. The full variable domain, with the rest looked up from reference TRBV30 and TRBJ1-1, is SQTIHQWPATLVQPVGSPLSLECTVEGTSNPNLYWYRQAAGRGLQLLFYSVGIGQISSEVPQNLSASRPQDRQFILSSKKLLLSDSGFYLCAWTQGRGTEAFFGQGTRLTVV.

This chain links TRBV9 with TRBJ1-3; possibly TRBD1 for D (5 bases). Germline V lookup: CDR1 SGDLS, CDR2 YYNGEE. The CDR3 is 15 residues long. V lost 4 bases and J 0 bases, leaving 11 bases between the germline ends. The CDR3 sequence is CASSFSTDSGNTIYF. In nucleotides, the CDR3 is TGTGCCAGCAGCTTCTCGACAGACTCTGGAAACACCATATATTTT.

The CDR3 sequence: CASSQTIWGPLDEQFF. The CDR3 DNA is TGCGCCAGCAGCCAAACGATTTGGGGGCCCTTGGATGAGCAGTTCTTC. The V and J genes are TRBV4-1 and TRBJ2-1; D may be TRBD1 (6 bases). This CDR3 spans 16 amino acids. V was clipped by 2 bases and J by 8 bases, with 19 bases between them. Germline assignment: CDR1 MGHRA and CDR2 YSYEKL.

The chain employs TRBV6-4 and TRBJ1-2, with 7 bases aligning to TRBD1. The CDR3 totals 11 residues. CDR1 and CDR2 from the germline V gene are MRHNA and SNTAGT. V shed 8 bases and J 5 bases; nucleotides not matched to a gene: 2. CDR3 DNA: TGTGCCAGCCGGGACAGATATGGCTACACCTTC. Amino acid sequence: CASRDRYGYTF.

Concerning this clone: A junction end diverges from the germline sequence, so it may reflect a read error. The J gene is TRBJ1-2, the V gene TRBV10-3; 9 bases are shared with TRBD1. The CDR3 runs 15 residues. Germline CDR1 reads ENHRY; CDR2 reads SYGVKD. CDR3 DNA sequence: TGTGCCACCAGTACCGGGACAGGGTCTAACTATGGCTACACCTTC. Translating gives CATSTGTGSNYGYTF.

The chain carries TRBV6-2 or TRBV6-3 and TRBJ2-5; either TRBD1 or TRBD2 may fit D (7 bases each). CDR1 MNHEY and CDR2 SVGEGT come from the germline V gene. V gave up 0 bases and J gave up 1 base, with 12 bases separating them. There are 16 residues in the CDR3. The CDR3, as DNA: TGTGCCAGCAGTTACTCGGGAGGGACAGTCCAAGAGACCCAGTACTTC. It codes for CASSYSGGTVQETQYF.

The chain joins TRBV14 to TRBJ1-6; perhaps TRBD1 as D (6 bases). Germline assignment: CDR1 SGHDN and CDR2 FVKESK. This CDR3 has 13 amino acids. V lost 3 bases and J 10 bases, leaving 10 bases between the germline ends. CDR3: CASSQEQGSPLHF. The CDR3 region has the DNA TGTGCCAGCAGCCAGGAACAGGGATCACCCCTCCACTTT. Filled out from reference TRBV14 and TRBJ1-6, the complete variable domain reads EAGVTQFPSHSVIEKGQTVTLRCDPISGHDNLYWYRRVMGKEIKFLLHFVKESKQDESGMPNNRFLAERTGGTYSTLKVQPAELEDSGVYFCASSQEQGSPLHFGNGTRLTVT.

J is TRBJ2-1 and V is TRBV29-1; D is perhaps TRBD1 or TRBD2 (6 bases each). The CDR3 sequence is 17 residues long. CDR1 and CDR2 (germline): SQVTM, ANQGSEA. V was shortened by 5 bases and J by 0 bases, with 20 bases between the two germline ends. The CDR3 reads CSVPKRGDSGSYNEQFF. In nucleotides, the CDR3 is TGCAGCGTTCCTAAGAGGGGGGATAGCGGCTCCTACAATGAGCAGTTCTTC.